This T cell receptor (beta chain) was recovered during a study of cytomegalovirus exposure and HLA in healthy donors. As for the study in general: Sequencing of 150 million to 200 million T cells in an earlier analysis found roughly 120 million unique TCR beta sequences. Study-level findings and limits: Being productive about 87% or about 30% of the time was typical of most TCR beta V segments in an earlier analysis.

Germline CDR1 MDHEN, CDR2 SYDVKM. The V end was cut by 6 bases, the J end by 5 bases, with 14 bases between. This CDR3 is 14 amino acids long. A multiplex PCR was run with 60 Vbeta primers and 13 Jbeta primers. The repertoire was sequenced with immunoSEQ multiplex PCR; TCRdb's copy has only in-frame clones and lacks some. The sample carries 100,000 to 150,000 clones, less than 80% recorded once. A remark on this clone: The antigen is unknown.

The chain links TRBV28 to TRBJ1-5; possibly TRBD1 for D (6 bases). This TCR came from a man aged 35-49 years in good health and CMV-seropositive. The sequencing sample was made of PBMCs. The CDR3 DNA reads as TGTGCCAGCAGATCGACAGGATACTATCAGCCCCAGCATTTT. This codes for CASRSTGYYQPQHF.